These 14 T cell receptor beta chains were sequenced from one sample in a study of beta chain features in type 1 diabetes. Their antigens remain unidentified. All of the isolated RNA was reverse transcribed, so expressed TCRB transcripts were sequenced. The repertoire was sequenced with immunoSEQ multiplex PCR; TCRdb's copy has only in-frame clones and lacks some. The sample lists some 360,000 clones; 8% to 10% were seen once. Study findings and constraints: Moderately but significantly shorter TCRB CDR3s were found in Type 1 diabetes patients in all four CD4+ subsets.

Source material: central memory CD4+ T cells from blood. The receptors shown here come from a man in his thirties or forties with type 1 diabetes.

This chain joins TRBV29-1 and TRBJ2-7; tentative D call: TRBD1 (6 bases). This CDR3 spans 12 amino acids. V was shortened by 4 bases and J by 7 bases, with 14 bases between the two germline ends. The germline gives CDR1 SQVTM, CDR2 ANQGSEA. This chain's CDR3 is CSVGVEGGEQYF. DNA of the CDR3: TGCAGCGTTGGAGTGGAAGGGGGAGAGCAGTACTTC.

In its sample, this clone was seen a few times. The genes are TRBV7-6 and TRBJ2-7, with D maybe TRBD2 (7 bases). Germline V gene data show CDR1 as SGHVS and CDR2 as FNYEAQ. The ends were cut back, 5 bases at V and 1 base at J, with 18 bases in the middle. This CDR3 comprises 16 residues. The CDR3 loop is CASSVLQGGASYEQYF. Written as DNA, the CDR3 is TGTGCCAGCAGCGTATTACAGGGAGGGGCTTCCTACGAGCAGTACTTC. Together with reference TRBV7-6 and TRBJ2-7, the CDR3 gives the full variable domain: GAGVSQSPRYKVTKRGQDVALRCDPISGHVSLYWYRQALGQGPEFLTYFNYEAQQDKSGLPNDRFSAERPEGSISTLTIQRTEQRDSAMYRCASSVLQGGASYEQYFGPGTRLTVT.

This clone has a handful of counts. Here the CDR3 DNA reads TGTGCCAGCAGCTTAACTGGGGAAGAGACCCAGTACTTC. Its protein product is CASSLTGEETQYF. The chain employs TRBV11-2 and TRBJ2-5; D uncertain. The CDR3 has 13 residues. In germline, CDR1 is SGHAT, CDR2 FQNNGV. The V end lost 2 bases, the J end lost 3 bases, and 7 bases lay between the germline ends.

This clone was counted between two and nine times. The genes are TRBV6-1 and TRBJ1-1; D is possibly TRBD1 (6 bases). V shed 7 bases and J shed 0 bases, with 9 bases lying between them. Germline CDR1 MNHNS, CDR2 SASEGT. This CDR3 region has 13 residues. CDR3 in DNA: TGTGCCAGCAAGGGGGACATGAACACTGAAGCTTTCTTT. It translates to CASKGDMNTEAFF.

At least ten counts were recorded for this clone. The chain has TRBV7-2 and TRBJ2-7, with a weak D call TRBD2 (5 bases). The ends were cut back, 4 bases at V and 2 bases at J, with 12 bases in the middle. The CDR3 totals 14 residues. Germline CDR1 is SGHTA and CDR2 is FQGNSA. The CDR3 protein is CASSSQDWAYEQYF. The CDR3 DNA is TGTGCCAGCAGCTCCCAGGACTGGGCCTACGAGCAGTACTTC.

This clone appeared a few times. The DNA of the CDR3 is TGTGCCAGCACTGGGACAGGGGTCTACGAGCAGTACTTC. This sequence encodes CASTGTGVYEQYF. This chain links TRBV2 with TRBJ2-7; TRBD1 aligns across 10 bases. Losses at the gene ends were 7 bases for V and 3 bases for J; bases not matched to a gene: 3. CDR1 SNHLY and CDR2 FYNNEI come from the germline V gene. This CDR3 comprises 13 residues.

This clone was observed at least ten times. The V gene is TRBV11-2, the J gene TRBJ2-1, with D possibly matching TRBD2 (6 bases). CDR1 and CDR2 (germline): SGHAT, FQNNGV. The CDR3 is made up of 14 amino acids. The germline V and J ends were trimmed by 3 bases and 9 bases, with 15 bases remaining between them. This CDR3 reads CASSFRDSFSEQFF. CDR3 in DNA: TGTGCCAGCAGCTTCAGGGACTCTTTCAGTGAGCAGTTCTTC.

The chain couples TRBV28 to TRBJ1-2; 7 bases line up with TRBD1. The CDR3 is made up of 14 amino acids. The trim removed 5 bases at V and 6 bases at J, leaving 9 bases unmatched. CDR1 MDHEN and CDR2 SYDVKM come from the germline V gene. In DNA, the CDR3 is TGTGCCAGCAGTCCCCGAAGGGGGCTCGATGGCTACACCTTC. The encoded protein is CASSPRRGLDGYTF.

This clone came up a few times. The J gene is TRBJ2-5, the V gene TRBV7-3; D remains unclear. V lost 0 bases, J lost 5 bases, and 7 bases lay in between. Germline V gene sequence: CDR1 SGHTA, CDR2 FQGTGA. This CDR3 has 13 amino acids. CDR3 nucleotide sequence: TGTGCCAGCAGCTTAACGGCCGAGGAGACCCAGTACTTC. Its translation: CASSLTAEETQYF.

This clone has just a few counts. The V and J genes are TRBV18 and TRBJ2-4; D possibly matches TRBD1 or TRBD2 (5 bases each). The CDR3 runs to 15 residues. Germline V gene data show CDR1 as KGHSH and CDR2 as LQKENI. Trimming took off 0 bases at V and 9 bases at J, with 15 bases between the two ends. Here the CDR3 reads CASSPPEGLGSIQYF. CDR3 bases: TGTGCCAGCTCACCACCCGAGGGGCTGGGGAGCATTCAGTACTTC.

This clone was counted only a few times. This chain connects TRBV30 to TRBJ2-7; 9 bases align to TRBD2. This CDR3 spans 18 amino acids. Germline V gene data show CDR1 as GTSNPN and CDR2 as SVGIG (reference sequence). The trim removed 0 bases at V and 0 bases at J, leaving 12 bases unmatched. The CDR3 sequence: CAWSVRAGGYSSSYEQYF. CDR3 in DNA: TGTGCCTGGAGTGTACGAGCGGGGGGTTACTCGAGCTCCTACGAGCAGTACTTC.

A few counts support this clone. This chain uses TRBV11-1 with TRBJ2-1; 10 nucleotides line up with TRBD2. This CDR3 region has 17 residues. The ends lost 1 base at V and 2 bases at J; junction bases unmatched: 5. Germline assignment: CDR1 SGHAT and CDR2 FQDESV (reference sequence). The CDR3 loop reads CASSLGLLAGAYNEQFF. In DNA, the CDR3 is TGTGCCAGCAGCTTAGGCCTGCTAGCGGGAGCCTACAATGAGCAGTTCTTC.

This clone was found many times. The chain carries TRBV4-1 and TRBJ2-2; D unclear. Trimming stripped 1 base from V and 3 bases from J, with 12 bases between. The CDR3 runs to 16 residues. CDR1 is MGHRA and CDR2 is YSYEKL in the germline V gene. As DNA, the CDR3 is TGCGCCAGCAGCCAAGTACGTGGTTCGGACACCGGGGAGCTGTTTTTT. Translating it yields CASSQVRGSDTGELFF.

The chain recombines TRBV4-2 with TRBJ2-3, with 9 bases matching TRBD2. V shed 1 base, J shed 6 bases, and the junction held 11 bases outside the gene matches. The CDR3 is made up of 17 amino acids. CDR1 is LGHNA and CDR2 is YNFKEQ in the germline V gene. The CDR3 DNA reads TGTGCCAGCAGCCAAGGTCGCGGGAGGGCTGCGGACGATACGCAGTATTTT. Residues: CASSQGRGRAADDTQYF.